The subject of this entry is one T cell receptor (beta chain). The antigen it binds to is not known. Base qualities are not recorded, but no much larger clone differs from it by a single base. The sample is drawn from a study of cytomegalovirus exposure and HLA in healthy donors listed by TCRdb under 2017. Some background on the complete study: According to an earlier analysis of around 600 of the donors, about 179 million T cells yielded roughly 110 million unique TCR beta sequences and more than 250 Gb of sequence data. An early release that covered around 590 HLA-typed donors contained 300 to 350 gigabases of sequencing data and tens of millions of unique TCR sequences. Of the approximately 400 genotyped donors, approximately 81% were placed in the genetic ancestry cluster associated with self-reported Caucasian donors. The aim of the study was to test whether cataloging public T cell receptors could identify signatures of past pathogen exposure. The study profiled the T cell repertoires of approximately 700 subjects by immunosequencing and related them to cytomegalovirus serostatus. A separate validation cohort of 90 to 150 different subjects was used in addition to the 666-subject first cohort. To predict cytomegalovirus infection status, the study combined high-throughput TCR immunosequencing, statistical association of individual TCRs with disease status, and machine learning. A later analysis re-analyzed previously published TCR beta repertoires from several hundred donors and added high-resolution HLA genotyping to study TCR occurrence patterns. The later analysis used no new phenotypic data to find candidate immune exposures, relying instead on TCR beta sequences and their occurrence across donors. An earlier analysis of fewer than 750 of the donors used high-throughput TCR beta sequencing to judge whether each TCR beta V gene segment behaved as functional or pseudogenic. Donor age, sex, ethnicity and CMV serostatus were compiled alongside the repertoire data. A later genetic analysis took genome-wide SNP genotypes for 398 of the 666 donors and used that subset as a discovery cohort. Every repertoire in the discovery cohort had been generated on one and the same sequencing platform. Both class I and class II loci were covered by HLA typing, at four-digit resolution. The number of donors typed differed by locus, with roughly 620-630 for A, B, C, DRB1 and DQB1, 522 for DQA1, 606 for DPA1, and some 440 for DPB1. Because of strong linkage in the cohort, five DR-DQ haplotypes were treated as single units for association and clustering. Among almost 400 genotyped donors of the cohort, an average of 235,054 unique TCR beta nucleotide sequences were sequenced per donor, around a sixth of them non-productive. General conclusions and limits of the study: Because HLA typing was missing for some donors at each locus, association tests included only the typed subset. Some IMGT-functional V segments, including TRBV6-2 and TRBV6-3, could not be told apart with the 87-base-pair reads, so those segments were excluded. An association between a missense DCLRE1C variant and V-gene and J-gene trimming of TCR beta chains was found in a later genetic analysis and replicated in an independent cohort. A further reported finding was that TCR beta sequences accurately predicted the HLA-A and HLA-B alleles for most subjects in the first cohort. Linkage disequilibrium might explain the correlated functional status among segregating V segments, but an unknown experimental factor could not be excluded. The earlier analysis of 587 of the donors excluded approximately 17 rarely observed V segments, including chromosome 9 orphons, because counts were too low. In a later analysis, the rate of TCR association differed among HLA loci, with DRB1 alleles having the most associated TCRs and HLA-C alleles having the fewest. CMV serostatus was the only immune exposure information available for the cohort. A later analysis associated about 16,000 TCR beta sequences with specific HLA alleles at a false discovery rate of 0.05. It was suggested by the authors that the approach could potentially be generalized to other disease states and immunological phenotypes. A total of 150 to 200 TCR beta chains were listed by the study as associated with cytomegalovirus. A cluster of highly shared sequence variants was judged likely to be a technical artifact of the sequencing pipeline. A later analysis found that HLA-associated TCR beta chains were more clonally expanded and had lower generation probabilities than equally common non-associated chains. The cohort was sequenced for TCR beta chains only, and without alpha or paired-chain data the features that could be detected were limited. When HLA alleles, especially DR and DQ, strongly co-occurred, TCR associations were difficult to assign to individual alleles. Sequencing depth was assumed to be roughly uniform across donors in the presence/absence analyses, though that assumption may not hold. In both the original and validation cohorts, the classifier was reported to diagnose cytomegalovirus status with high specificity and sensitivity. A later analysis found that most CMV-associated TCR beta chains appeared HLA-restricted, with HLA associations seemingly driven largely by CMV exposure. While some public TCRs were present in many individuals, most TCR sequences turned up only very rarely across donors. According to a later analysis, parvovirus B19, influenza, CMV and Epstein-Barr virus appeared linked to several top co-occurrence clusters. Three of the identified cytomegalovirus-associated TCR beta chains were confirmed in vitro to be specific for cytomegalovirus antigens. According to a later genetic analysis, donors in an Asian-associated ancestry cluster had fewer N-insertions in productive TCRs than the roughly 670-donor mean. Broadly in line with IMGT annotations, most TCR beta V segments showed up in productive rearrangements about 87% or about 30% of the time in an earlier analysis of around 600 of the donors.

The cohort comprised around 690 healthy bone marrow donors. At the time of sampling, every cohort member was nominally healthy, though immune exposures that went unrecorded were likely present. The donor was CMV seronegative and belonged to the group of 380 or so seronegative cohort members. Each donor provided a peripheral blood sample, and peripheral blood mononuclear cells were used for TCR beta sequencing. Genomic DNA extraction from the blood cell samples was performed with the Qiagen DNeasy Blood Extraction Kit. The library relied on the immunoSEQ multiplex PCR assay. A mixture of 60 forward primers for TCR Vbeta segments and 13 reverse primers for TCR Jbeta segments was used in the multiplex PCR. Amplification of the CDR3 region of rearranged TCR beta genes was performed with a multiplex PCR assay on genomic DNA. On the Illumina HiSeq System, the amplified TCR beta libraries were sequenced as 87-base-pair reads. The authors processed their data as follows. In a later analysis, tens of millions of unique TCR beta chains were counted across the roughly 670 repertoires, and roughly 10 million of these chains were shared by at least two donors. A nearest-neighbor algorithm error-corrected the raw reads and collapsed the reads into unique sequences, merging closely related sequences to remove PCR and sequencing errors. CDR3 sequences were aligned to IMGT reference sequences to assign V, D and J gene segments. For a sequence to be retained, a match of at least six nucleotides was required to both a V gene segment and a J gene segment. Rearrangements were called productive when the CDR3 lacked stop codons and stayed in frame with V and J; all others were non-productive. Following IMGT convention, CDR3 was defined as the stretch from the second conserved V-encoded cysteine to the conserved J-encoded phenylalanine. The earlier analysis of 550 to 650 of the donors excluded any sequence lacking an unambiguous match to a single V gene segment. An earlier analysis of about 600 of the donors called V segments functional above 56.7% productive rearrangements and segregating when the between-donor standard deviation exceeded 5%. A statistical classification framework was built for diagnosing cytomegalovirus status from the catalog of TCR beta chain sequences. V and J gene assignment, in a later analysis, came from comparing TCR nucleotide sequences with IMGT/GENE-DB human TR gene sequences. Using the TCRdist pipeline, a later analysis assigned CDR3 sequences along with most-parsimonious VDJ recombination scenarios. A later analysis defined each TCR beta chain by its CDR3 amino acid sequence plus V-gene family, and excluded reads lacking a unique V-gene family. In a later analysis, 450 to 600 highly shared, low-generation-probability nucleotide sequences were removed to address suspected cross-contamination and a sequencing artifact. In a later analysis, a clonal expansion index was calculated for each public chain from normalized within-repertoire ranks of inferred template counts. In a later analysis, generation probabilities were computed with a VDJ recombination model fitted to out-of-frame rearrangements, and the resulting probabilities were checked against IGoR. A later analysis scored TCR-TCR, TCR-HLA and TCR-CMV co-occurrence with hypergeometric tests, applying a repertoire-size bias correction to TCR pairs. False discovery rates were estimated in a later analysis by permuting HLA or CMV assignments 20 times. In a later analysis, co-occurring TCRs were grouped using DBSCAN, with TCRdist sequence similarity added in when clustering inside HLA-allele-positive subsets. Repertoires with fewer than 30,000 or more than 120,000 public chains, plus five repertoires with anomalous nucleotide sharing, were excluded from co-occurrence clustering. In its TCRdb copy, this immuneACCESS table keeps in-frame sequences only and misses some clones. Where compared with another copy, unresolved V genes explain less than half of these, and the others have no known cause. Clonal size and the V and J genes are those of that table, whereas D and trimming came from the DNA. Recorded for this sample are under 250,000 clones; roughly 84% of them occurred a single time. The ten largest clones add up to less than 2% of the sample.

CDR1 and CDR2, per the germline V gene, are SGDLS and YYNGEE. Ends trimmed: V by 1 base, J by 6 bases; bases unmatched to a gene: 13. Measured from the cysteine to the phenylalanine, the CDR3 is 17 residues long. The entry retains the CDR3 DNA only, 51 bases that are in frame from base 1. The sequenced material came from PBMCs. This receptor was obtained from a man aged 45 to 65 in good health and CMV-seronegative. This chain joins TRBV9 to TRBJ2-1, with 7 bases aligning to TRBD2. For the CDR3, the sequence is CASSVSPGGVYGNEQFF. The nucleotide sequence is TGTGCCAGCAGCGTATCCCCGGGGGGTGTTTATGGCAATGAGCAGTTCTTC.